One and the same sample provided the 27 T cell receptor beta chains below, sequenced in a study of T cell responses to AZD1222 COVID-19 vaccine. TCRdb's table, derived via immunoSEQ multiplex PCR, lists solely in-frame clones and lacks some. The sample shows some 140,000 clones, roughly 90% of them seen only once. The source was peripheral blood, collected on day 0 of AZD1222 vaccination. All receptors derive from an adult in good health.

The V gene is TRBV27, the J gene TRBJ2-2; no clear D gene. This CDR3 contains 16 residues. CDR1 and CDR2 from the germline V gene are MNHEY and SMNVEV (reference sequence). With 3 bases removed from V and 5 bases from J, the gap between germline ends came to 16 bases. Written as DNA, the CDR3 is TGTGCCAGCAGTTTTCGAGCCAATCCTGTGACCGGGGAGCTGTTTTTT. This codes for CASSFRANPVTGELFF.

This chain uses TRBV7-2 with TRBJ1-1; 7 bases match TRBD1. The CDR3 is made up of 13 amino acids. Germline V gives CDR1 SGHTA, CDR2 FQGNSA. J gave up 11 bases and V 1 base, and 7 bases lay outside the gene matches. CDR3 loop: CASSLVKGARAFF. The CDR3 DNA reads TGTGCCAGCAGCTTAGTGAAGGGGGCCAGGGCTTTCTTT.

This clone showed up just a few times. The V gene is TRBV19, the J gene TRBJ1-5, with unresolved D. From germline, CDR1 is LNHDA and CDR2 SQIVND (reference sequence). The CDR3 sequence is 13 residues long. V lost 4 bases, J lost 0 bases, and 4 bases lay in between. Written as DNA, the CDR3 is TGTGCCAGTAGTACAGGTAGCAATCAGCCCCAGCATTTT. This sequence encodes CASSTGSNQPQHF.

This clone appeared a single time. V usage is TRBV4-2 and J usage is TRBJ2-3; TRBD2 matches 7 bases. The trim removed 0 bases at V and 4 bases at J, leaving 13 bases unmatched. CDR1 is LGHNA, CDR2 YNFKEQ, per germline. The CDR3 spans 18 residues. CDR3 in amino acids: CASSQDFGGGRGSDTQYF. DNA of the CDR3: TGTGCCAGCAGCCAAGATTTTGGTGGCGGGAGAGGCTCAGATACGCAGTATTTT.

This rearrangement joins TRBV30 to TRBJ1-1, with D possibly TRBD1 on 6 matching bases. The germline V and J ends were trimmed by 2 bases and 10 bases, with 11 bases remaining between them. This CDR3 has 11 residues. Germline V gives CDR1 GTSNPN, CDR2 SVGIG (reference sequence). In nucleotides, the CDR3 is TGTGCCTGGAGTAGAACAGGGACAGCTTTCTTT. Translation gives CAWSRTGTAFF.

The chain has TRBV12-3 or TRBV12-4 and TRBJ1-2, with unresolved D. This CDR3 has 11 residues. V was shortened by 7 bases and J by 8 bases, with 11 bases between the two germline ends. The chain's CDR3 is CASILRGGYTF. The CDR3 DNA is TGTGCCAGCATCTTAAGAGGGGGCTACACCTTC.

This clone is a singleton in its sample. The J gene is TRBJ2-4, the V gene TRBV7-9; 9 bases agree with TRBD1. Per the germline V gene, CDR1 is SEHNR and CDR2 is FQNEAQ (reference sequence). With 5 bases clipped from V and 0 bases from J, the junction kept 5 bases outside the gene matches. There are 16 residues in the CDR3. The CDR3 bases are TGTGCCAGCAGCCCAGGACAGGGGCTAGCCAAAAACATTCAGTACTTC. This gives the protein CASSPGQGLAKNIQYF.

J is TRBJ1-2 and V is TRBV7-8; 8 bases fit TRBD1. Unmatched junction bases numbered 6, after V lost 5 bases and J lost 7 bases. CDR3 length: 13 amino acids. The germline V gene has CDR1 SGHVS and CDR2 FQNEAQ. The DNA of the CDR3 is TGTGCCAGCAGCAACCGGGACAGGAGTGGCTACACCTTC. Translation: CASSNRDRSGYTF.

This rearrangement joins TRBV4-3 to TRBJ1-1; tentative D call: TRBD1 (5 bases). The CDR3 length is 13 residues. Germline CDR1 LGHNA, CDR2 YSLEER. Trimming stripped 1 base from V and 4 bases from J, with 7 bases between. CDR3 amino acids: CASSQGRGTEAFF. The CDR3 DNA follows: TGCGCCAGCAGCCAAGGAAGGGGCACTGAAGCTTTCTTT.

The chain links TRBV6-1 to TRBJ1-3, with a possible D match to TRBD1 (5 bases). The V end was cut by 1 base, the J end by 7 bases, with 8 bases between. This CDR3 is built from 13 residues. Germline V lookup: CDR1 MNHNS, CDR2 SASEGT. CDR3: CASSEVRGNTIYF. The CDR3 DNA reads as TGTGCCAGCAGTGAAGTTCGGGGGAACACCATATATTTT.

V is TRBV29-1 and J is TRBJ1-2, with D perhaps matching TRBD1 (5 bases). The CDR3 has 14 residues. From germline, CDR1 is SQVTM and CDR2 ANQGSEA. V lost 2 bases, J lost 2 bases, and 12 bases lay in between. Here the CDR3 DNA reads TGCAGCGTTGAAAGCAGGGCTGTGAACTATGGCTACACCTTC. Amino acids: CSVESRAVNYGYTF. The variable domain in full, completed from reference TRBV29-1 and TRBJ1-2, reads SAVISQKPSRDICQRGTSLTIQCQVDSQVTMMFWYRQQPGQSLTLIATANQGSEATYESGFVIDKFPISRPNLTFSTLTVSNMSPEDSSIYLCSVESRAVNYGYTFGSGTRLTVV.

The chain links TRBV7-2 to TRBJ2-1; 10 bases match TRBD2. With V trimmed by 3 bases and J by 8 bases, 10 bases remained unmatched. Looked up from germline, CDR1 is SGHTA and CDR2 is FQGNSA. The CDR3 consists of 16 residues. CDR3 protein: CASSFREREGRYEQFF. CDR3 in DNA: TGTGCCAGCAGCTTCCGTGAGCGGGAGGGCAGGTATGAGCAGTTCTTC.

The chain is built from TRBV28 and TRBJ1-4; D is unclear. This CDR3 is built from 13 residues. Germline V gene lookup returns CDR1 MDHEN and CDR2 SYDVKM. Trimming pared 2 bases from V and 7 bases from J, leaving 8 bases between. The CDR3 DNA reads TGTGCCAGCAGTTTAATCGGGATTGAAAAACTGTTTTTT. Protein: CASSLIGIEKLFF. The full variable domain, its missing parts supplied by reference TRBV28 and TRBJ1-4, is DVKVTQSSRYLVKRTGEKVFLECVQDMDHENMFWYRQDPGLGLRLIYFSYDVKMKEKGDIPEGYSVSREKKERFSLILESASTNQTSMYLCASSLIGIEKLFFGSGTQLSVL.

This rearrangement joins TRBV9 to TRBJ2-7; D remains unclear. The length of the CDR3 is 14 residues. V dropped 4 bases and J dropped 0 bases, with 11 bases sitting between them. The germline gives CDR1 SGDLS, CDR2 YYNGEE. CDR3 DNA: TGTGCCAGCAGCTCCACCGCACGCTCCTACGAGCAGTACTTC. It encodes CASSSTARSYEQYF.

This chain joins TRBV5-6 and TRBJ2-3; unclear D gene. V was clipped by 3 bases and J by 8 bases, with 16 bases between them. CDR1 and CDR2 (germline): SGHDT, YYEEEE. The CDR3 length is 14 residues. The CDR3, as DNA: TGTGCCAGCAGCTCCGGTAGCACAGATGGTACGCAGTATTTT. This translates into CASSSGSTDGTQYF.

The J gene is TRBJ1-2, the V gene TRBV18, with TRBD1 as a possible D gene (6 bases). Looked up from germline, CDR1 is KGHSH and CDR2 is LQKENI. V gave up 6 bases and J gave up 3 bases, with 14 bases separating them. The CDR3 loop spans 14 amino acids. This CDR3 reads CASSSAGEDYGYTF. Here the CDR3 DNA reads TGTGCCAGCTCCTCCGCAGGGGAAGACTATGGCTACACCTTC.

The genes are TRBV4-2 and TRBJ1-2; TRBD1 aligns across 10 bases. This CDR3 contains 17 residues. J gave up 11 bases and V 3 bases, and 18 bases lay outside the gene matches. The germline V gene has CDR1 LGHNA and CDR2 YNFKEQ. CDR3 sequence (DNA): TGTGCCAGCAGCCAGGAGCCGACAGGGGGCGAGAGGGGTGGTTACACCTTC. Translated: CASSQEPTGGERGGYTF.

The chain has TRBV3-1 (or the pseudogene TRBV3-2) and TRBJ1-5; TRBD1 is a possible D gene (5 bases). The CDR3 consists of 14 residues. In germline, CDR1 is LGHDT, CDR2 YNNKEL (reference sequence). V lost 4 bases, J lost 6 bases, and 13 bases lay in between. The CDR3 sequence is CASSRWGESQPQHF. CDR3 bases: TGTGCCAGCAGCCGGTGGGGGGAGAGTCAGCCCCAGCATTTT.

This chain joins TRBV15 and TRBJ2-7, with 10 bases matching TRBD1. CDR1 LNHNV and CDR2 YYDKDF come from the germline V gene (reference sequence). The CDR3 spans 16 residues. V lost 5 bases, J lost 4 bases, and 11 bases stayed unmatched. CDR3 bases: TGTGCCACCAGCCCGGGGGACCGGACAGGGGGGTACGAGCAGTACTTC. Translated, it gives CATSPGDRTGGYEQYF.

The rearrangement links TRBV7-3 to TRBJ2-1; D unresolved. CDR1 is SGHTA, CDR2 FQGTGA, per germline. V was clipped by 4 bases and J by 0 bases, with 10 bases between them. The CDR3 runs to 15 residues. CDR3 protein: CASSSGPSSYNEQFF. The CDR3 DNA follows: TGTGCCAGCAGCTCCGGGCCGAGCTCCTACAATGAGCAGTTCTTC.

This sequence joins TRBV6-4 and TRBJ2-2, with TRBD1 matching 10 bases. Germline V gives CDR1 MRHNA, CDR2 SNTAGT. The CDR3 runs to 14 residues. Germline trimming cut 5 bases from V and 6 bases from J; bases unmatched to any gene: 3. This CDR3 reads CASSPGQGAGELFF. CDR3 DNA: TGTGCCAGCAGTCCAGGACAGGGGGCCGGGGAGCTGTTTTTT.

V is TRBV27 and J is TRBJ2-5, with 9 positions matching TRBD2. CDR3 size: 16 residues. The V gene end was trimmed by 6 bases and the J gene end by 2 bases; junction bases not matched to a gene: 10. Germline V gene lookup returns CDR1 MNHEY and CDR2 SMNVEV (reference sequence). The CDR3 nucleotides read TGTGCCAGCAGCCTTATAGCGGGAGAGGTTCAAGAGACCCAGTACTTC. Translated: CASSLIAGEVQETQYF.

This sequence joins TRBV6-2 or TRBV6-3 and TRBJ1-5; 8 nucleotides match TRBD1. Germline V gene data show CDR1 as MNHEY and CDR2 as SVGEGT. The junction had 4 bases not matched to a gene; V was cut back by 2 bases and J by 1 base. The CDR3 spans 16 residues. The chain's CDR3 is CASSYHRGGSNQPQHF. The DNA for the CDR3 is TGTGCCAGCAGTTACCACAGGGGGGGGAGCAATCAGCCCCAGCATTTT.

The DNA of the CDR3 is TGTGCCAGCAGTTTTAACAAGAATGAGCAGTTCTTC. It translates to CASSFNKNEQFF. The chain has TRBV27 and TRBJ2-1, with D unresolved. The CDR3 totals 12 residues. The germline CDR1 and CDR2 sequences are MNHEY and SMNVEV (reference sequence). Trimming pared 3 bases from V and 7 bases from J, leaving 7 bases between.

The gene calls are TRBV27 and TRBJ1-4; tentative D call: TRBD1 (5 bases). From germline, CDR1 is MNHEY and CDR2 SMNVEV (reference sequence). The CDR3 has 14 residues. V dropped 5 bases and J dropped 5 bases, with 12 bases sitting between them. Written as DNA, the CDR3 is TGTGCCAGCAGTCACGGGGGGGTGAATGAAAAACTGTTTTTT. Translated, it gives CASSHGGVNEKLFF.

This sequence joins TRBV4-2 and TRBJ1-4; the D is unclear. Germline V gene data show CDR1 as LGHNA and CDR2 as YNFKEQ. Trimming took 0 bases from V and 5 from J, leaving 16 bases between them. The CDR3 extends over 17 amino acids. The CDR3 DNA sequence: TGTGCCAGCAGCCAAGAGTGGACGCCCGAGCGGAATGAAAAACTGTTTTTT. It specifies CASSQEWTPERNEKLFF.

The gene calls are TRBV5-4 and TRBJ1-4; D call uncertain. V lost 4 bases to trimming and J lost 6 bases, with 10 bases between them. There are 13 residues in the CDR3. Germline V gene data show CDR1 as SGHNT and CDR2 as YYREEE (reference sequence). CDR3 protein: CASSARTDEKLFF. In nucleotides, the CDR3 is TGTGCCAGCAGCGCCCGGACGGATGAAAAACTGTTTTTT.